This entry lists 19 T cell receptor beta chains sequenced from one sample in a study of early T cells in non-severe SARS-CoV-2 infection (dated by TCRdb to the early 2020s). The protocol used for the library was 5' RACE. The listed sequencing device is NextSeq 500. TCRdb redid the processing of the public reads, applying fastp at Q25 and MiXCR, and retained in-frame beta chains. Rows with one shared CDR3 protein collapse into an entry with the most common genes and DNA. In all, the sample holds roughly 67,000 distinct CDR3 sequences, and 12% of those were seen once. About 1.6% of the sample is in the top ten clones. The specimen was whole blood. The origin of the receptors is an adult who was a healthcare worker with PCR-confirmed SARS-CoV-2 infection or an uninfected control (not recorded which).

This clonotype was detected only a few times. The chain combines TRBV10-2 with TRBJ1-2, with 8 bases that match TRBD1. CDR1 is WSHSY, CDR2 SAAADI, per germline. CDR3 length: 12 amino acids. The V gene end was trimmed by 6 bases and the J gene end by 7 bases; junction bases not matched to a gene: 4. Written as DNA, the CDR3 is TGCGCCAGCAGACCGGGACAGGCTGGCTACACCTTC. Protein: CASRPGQAGYTF.

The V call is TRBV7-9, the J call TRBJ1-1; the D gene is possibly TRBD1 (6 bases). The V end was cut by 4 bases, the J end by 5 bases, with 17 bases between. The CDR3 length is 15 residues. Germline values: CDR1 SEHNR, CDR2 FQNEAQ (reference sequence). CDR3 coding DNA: TGTGCCAGCAGCTCCCCCTCACAGGGTCAGACTGAAGCTTTCTTT. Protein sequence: CASSSPSQGQTEAFF.

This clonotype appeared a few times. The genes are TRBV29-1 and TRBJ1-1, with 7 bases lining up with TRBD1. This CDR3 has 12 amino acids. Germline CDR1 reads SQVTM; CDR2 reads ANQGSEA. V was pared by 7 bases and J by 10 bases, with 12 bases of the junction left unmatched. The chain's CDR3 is CSARQGEEGAFF. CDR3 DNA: TGCAGCGCTAGACAGGGTGAGGAAGGAGCTTTCTTT.

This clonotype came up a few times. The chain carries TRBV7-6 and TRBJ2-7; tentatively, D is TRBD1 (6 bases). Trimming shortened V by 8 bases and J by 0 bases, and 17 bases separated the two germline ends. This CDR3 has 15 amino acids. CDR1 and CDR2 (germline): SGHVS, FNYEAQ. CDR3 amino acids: CASAQGPESSYEQYF. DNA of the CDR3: TGTGCCAGCGCACAGGGCCCCGAGAGCTCCTACGAGCAGTACTTC.

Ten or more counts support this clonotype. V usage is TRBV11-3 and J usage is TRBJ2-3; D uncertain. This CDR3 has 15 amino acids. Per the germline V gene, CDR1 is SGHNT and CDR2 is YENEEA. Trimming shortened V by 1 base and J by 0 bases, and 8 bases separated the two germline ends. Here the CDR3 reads CASSLGGLSTDTQYF. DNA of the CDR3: TGTGCCAGCAGCTTAGGTGGTCTAAGCACAGATACGCAGTATTTT.

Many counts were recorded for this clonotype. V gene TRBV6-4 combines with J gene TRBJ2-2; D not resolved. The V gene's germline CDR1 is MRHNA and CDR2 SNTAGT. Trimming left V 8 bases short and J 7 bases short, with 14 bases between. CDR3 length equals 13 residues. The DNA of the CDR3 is TGTGCCAGCCAAGGATCCGATCACGGGGAGCTGTTTTTT. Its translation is CASQGSDHGELFF.

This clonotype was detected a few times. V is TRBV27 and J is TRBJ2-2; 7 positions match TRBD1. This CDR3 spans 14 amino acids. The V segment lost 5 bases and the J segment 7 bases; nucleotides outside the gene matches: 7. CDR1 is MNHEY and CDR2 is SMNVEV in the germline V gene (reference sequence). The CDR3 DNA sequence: TGTGCCAGCAGTATCCAACAGGGGCACGGGGAGCTGTTTTTT. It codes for CASSIQQGHGELFF.

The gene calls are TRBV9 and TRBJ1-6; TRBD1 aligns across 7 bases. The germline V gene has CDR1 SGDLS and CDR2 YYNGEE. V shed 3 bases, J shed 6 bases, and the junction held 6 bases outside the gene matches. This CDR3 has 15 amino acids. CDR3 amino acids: CASSASGTVNSPLHF. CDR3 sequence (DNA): TGTGCCAGCAGCGCGTCCGGGACAGTTAATTCACCCCTCCACTTT.

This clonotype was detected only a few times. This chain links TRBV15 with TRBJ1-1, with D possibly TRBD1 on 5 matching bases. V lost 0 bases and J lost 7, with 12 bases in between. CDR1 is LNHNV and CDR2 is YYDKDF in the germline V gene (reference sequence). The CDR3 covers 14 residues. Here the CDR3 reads CATSRDGAGFEAFF. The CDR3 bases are TGTGCCACCAGCAGAGATGGGGCAGGCTTTGAAGCTTTCTTT. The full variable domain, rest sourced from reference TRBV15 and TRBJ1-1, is DAMVIQNPRYQVTQFGKPVTLSCSQTLNHNVMYWYQQKSSQAPKLLFHYYDKDFNNEADTPDNFQSRRPNTSFCFLDIRSPGLGDTAMYLCATSRDGAGFEAFFGQGTRLTVV.

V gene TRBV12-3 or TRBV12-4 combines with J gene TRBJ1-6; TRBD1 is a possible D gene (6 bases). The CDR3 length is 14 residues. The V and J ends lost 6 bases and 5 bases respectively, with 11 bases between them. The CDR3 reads CASSQGTDNSPLHF. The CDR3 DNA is TGTGCCAGCAGCCAGGGGACCGATAATTCACCCCTCCACTTT.

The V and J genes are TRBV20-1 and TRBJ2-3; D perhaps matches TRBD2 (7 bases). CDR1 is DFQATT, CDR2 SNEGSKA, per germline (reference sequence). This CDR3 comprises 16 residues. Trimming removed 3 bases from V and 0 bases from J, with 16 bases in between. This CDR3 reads CSARSPGGPSTDTQYF. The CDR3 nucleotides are TGCAGTGCTAGGAGTCCCGGGGGGCCTAGCACAGATACGCAGTATTTT.

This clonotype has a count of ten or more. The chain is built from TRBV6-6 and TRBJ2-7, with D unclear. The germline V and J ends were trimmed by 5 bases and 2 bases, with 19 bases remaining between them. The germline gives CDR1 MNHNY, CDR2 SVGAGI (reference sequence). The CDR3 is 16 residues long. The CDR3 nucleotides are TGTGCCAGCAGTCCCCCAGTCGGCGGTATAACCTACGAGCAGTACTTC. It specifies CASSPPVGGITYEQYF.

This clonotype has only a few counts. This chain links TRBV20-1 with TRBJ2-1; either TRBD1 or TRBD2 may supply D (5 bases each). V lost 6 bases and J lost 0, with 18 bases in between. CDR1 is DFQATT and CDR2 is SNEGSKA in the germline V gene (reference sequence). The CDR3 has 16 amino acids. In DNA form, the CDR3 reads TGCAGTGCACCCCATTTGGGGACGAGCTCCTACAATGAGCAGTTCTTC. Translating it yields CSAPHLGTSSYNEQFF.

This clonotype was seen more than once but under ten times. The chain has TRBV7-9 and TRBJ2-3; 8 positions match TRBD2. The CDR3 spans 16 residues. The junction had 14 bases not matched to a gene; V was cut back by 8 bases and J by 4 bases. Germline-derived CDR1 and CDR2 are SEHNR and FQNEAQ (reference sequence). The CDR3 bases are TGTGCCAGCCTTAAATTGAGAGCGGGGGATGCAGATACGCAGTATTTT. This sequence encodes CASLKLRAGDADTQYF.

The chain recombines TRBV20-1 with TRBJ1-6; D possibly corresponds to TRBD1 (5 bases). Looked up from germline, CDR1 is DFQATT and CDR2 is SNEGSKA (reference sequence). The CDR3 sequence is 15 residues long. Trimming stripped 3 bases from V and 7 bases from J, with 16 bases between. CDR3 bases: TGCAGTGCTAGCGTGGGCGGGGGAGAGAATTCACCCCTCCACTTT. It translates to CSASVGGGENSPLHF.

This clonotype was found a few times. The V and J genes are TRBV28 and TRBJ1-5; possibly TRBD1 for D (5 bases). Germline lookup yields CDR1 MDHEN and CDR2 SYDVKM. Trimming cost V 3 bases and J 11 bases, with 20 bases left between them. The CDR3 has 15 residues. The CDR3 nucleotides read TGTGCCAGCAGTTTGCCGGGACCTGAAAGGGGAACCCAGCATTTT. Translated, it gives CASSLPGPERGTQHF.

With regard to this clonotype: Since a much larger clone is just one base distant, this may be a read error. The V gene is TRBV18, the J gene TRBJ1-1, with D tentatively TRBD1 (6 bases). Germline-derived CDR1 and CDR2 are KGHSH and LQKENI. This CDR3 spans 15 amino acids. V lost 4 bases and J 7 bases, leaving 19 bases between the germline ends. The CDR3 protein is CASSQIPGEGIEAFF. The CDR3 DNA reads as TGTGCCAGCTCACAAATTCCAGGGGAGGGGATTGAAGCTTTCTTT.

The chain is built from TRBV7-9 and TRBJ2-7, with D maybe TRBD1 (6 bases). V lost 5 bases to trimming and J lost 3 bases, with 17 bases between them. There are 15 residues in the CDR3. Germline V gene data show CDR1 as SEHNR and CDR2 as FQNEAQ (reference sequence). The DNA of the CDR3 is TGTGCCAGCAGCCCAGGGGTTGGCAGTCTCTACGAGCAGTACTTC. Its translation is CASSPGVGSLYEQYF.

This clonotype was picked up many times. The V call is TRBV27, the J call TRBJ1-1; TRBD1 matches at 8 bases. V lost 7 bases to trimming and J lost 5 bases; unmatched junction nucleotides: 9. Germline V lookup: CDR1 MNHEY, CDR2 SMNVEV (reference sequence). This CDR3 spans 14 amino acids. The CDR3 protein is CASKGTGGSTEAFF. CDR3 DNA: TGTGCCAGCAAAGGTACAGGGGGATCTACTGAAGCTTTCTTT.